The source of this TCR beta chain is a study of OX40 agonist ivuxolimab in advanced cancers. About the study: Mean age approximately 61 years, range 23 to 79; around 80% male. Study outcomes and limitations: Some of the lowest clonal expansion was seen in partial responders at 0.1-3.0 mg/kg.

Germline-derived CDR1 and CDR2 are KGHSH and LQKENI. V was clipped by 0 bases and J by 6 bases, with 17 bases between them. The CDR3 loop spans 17 amino acids. Assay: immunoSEQ multiplex PCR; the TCRdb copy retains only in-frame clones and omits some. The data contain about 120,000 clones, roughly nine tenths of them singletons. This clone was counted a single time. Antigen: not known. The chain combines TRBV18 with TRBJ1-4; weak D call: TRBD1 (6 bases). The material was CD4+ or CD8+ T cells sorted from blood, obtained in a trial of the OX40 agonist ivuxolimab. The sequence derives from an adult with an advanced solid tumor such as melanoma, head and neck, liver or kidney cancer. CDR3 bases: TGTGCCAGCTCACCACCGACAGGTCAAGGAAAGGATGAAAAACTGTTTTTT. Protein sequence: CASSPPTGQGKDEKLFF.